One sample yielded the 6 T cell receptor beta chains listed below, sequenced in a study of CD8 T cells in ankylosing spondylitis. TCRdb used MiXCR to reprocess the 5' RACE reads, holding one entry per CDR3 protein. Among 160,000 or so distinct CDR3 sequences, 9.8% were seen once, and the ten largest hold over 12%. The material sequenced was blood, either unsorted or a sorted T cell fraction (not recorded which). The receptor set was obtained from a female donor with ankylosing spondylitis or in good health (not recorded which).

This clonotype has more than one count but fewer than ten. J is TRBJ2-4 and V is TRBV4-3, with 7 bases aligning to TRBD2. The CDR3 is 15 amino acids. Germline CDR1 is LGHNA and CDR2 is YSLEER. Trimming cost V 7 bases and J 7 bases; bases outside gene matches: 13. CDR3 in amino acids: CASTTDRTSANIQYF. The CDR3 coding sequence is TGCGCCAGCACCACGGACCGAACTAGCGCCAACATTCAGTACTTC.

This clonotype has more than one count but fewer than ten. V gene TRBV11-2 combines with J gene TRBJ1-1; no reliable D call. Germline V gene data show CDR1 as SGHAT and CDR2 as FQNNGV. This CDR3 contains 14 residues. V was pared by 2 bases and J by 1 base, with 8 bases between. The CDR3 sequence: CASSLYRANTEAFF. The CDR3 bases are TGTGCCAGCAGCTTATATAGGGCGAACACTGAAGCTTTCTTT. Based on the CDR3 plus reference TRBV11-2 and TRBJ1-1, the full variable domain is EAGVAQSPRYKIIEKRQSVAFWCNPISGHATLYWYQQILGQGPKLLIQFQNNGVVDDSQLPKDRFSAERLKGVDSTLKIQPAKLEDSAVYLCASSLYRANTEAFFGQGTRLTVV.

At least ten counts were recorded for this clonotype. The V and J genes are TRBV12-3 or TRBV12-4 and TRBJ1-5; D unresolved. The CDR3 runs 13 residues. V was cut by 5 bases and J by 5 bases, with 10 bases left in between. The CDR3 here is CASSPETDQPQHF. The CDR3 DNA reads TGTGCCAGCAGTCCTGAAACGGATCAGCCCCAGCATTTT.

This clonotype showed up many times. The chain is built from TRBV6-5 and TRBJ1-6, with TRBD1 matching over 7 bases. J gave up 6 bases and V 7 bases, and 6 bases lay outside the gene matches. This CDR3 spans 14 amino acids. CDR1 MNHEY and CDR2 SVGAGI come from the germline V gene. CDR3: CASKLGDSNSPLHF. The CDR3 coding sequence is TGTGCCAGCAAGTTGGGGGACAGTAATTCACCCCTCCACTTT.

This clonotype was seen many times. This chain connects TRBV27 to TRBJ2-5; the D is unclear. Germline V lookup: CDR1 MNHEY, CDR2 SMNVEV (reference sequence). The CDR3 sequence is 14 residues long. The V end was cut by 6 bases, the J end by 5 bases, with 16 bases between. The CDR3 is CASSFYPSGETQYF. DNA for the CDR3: TGTGCCAGCAGCTTCTACCCTTCCGGGGAGACCCAGTACTTC.

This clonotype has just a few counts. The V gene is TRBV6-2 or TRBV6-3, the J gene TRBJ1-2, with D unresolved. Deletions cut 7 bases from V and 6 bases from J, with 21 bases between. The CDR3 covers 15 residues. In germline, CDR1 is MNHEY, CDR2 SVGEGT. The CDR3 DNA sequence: TGTGCCAGCACTCCAGACCCCGAGGGCGTCGATGGCTACACCTTC. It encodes CASTPDPEGVDGYTF.